This T cell receptor (beta chain) is from a study of OX40 agonist ivuxolimab in advanced cancers. Background on the study: An agonistic anti-OX40 (CD134) antibody, ivuxolimab, was used to treat the patients.

TCRdb's table, derived via immunoSEQ multiplex PCR, lists solely in-frame clones and lacks some. The data hold about 82,000 clones, with approximately 85% observed a single time. The CDR3 loop spans 14 amino acids. Germline V lookup: CDR1 SEHNR, CDR2 FQNEAQ (reference sequence). J gave up 4 bases and V 6 bases, and 8 bases lay outside the gene matches. The V call is TRBV7-9, the J call TRBJ1-2; 7 nucleotides line up with TRBD1. This receptor was identified in an adult with an advanced solid tumor such as melanoma, head and neck, liver or kidney cancer. The sample in question was CD4+ or CD8+ T cells sorted from blood, obtained in a trial of the OX40 agonist ivuxolimab. CDR3 sequence (DNA): TGTGCCAGCAGTATCGAAGGGGGCGGCTATGGCTACACCTTC. This encodes CASSIEGGGYGYTF.